The rows below give T cell receptor beta chains drawn from one sample of a study of T cell responses to AZD1222 COVID-19 vaccine. The assay was immunoSEQ multiplex PCR, and TCRdb's table has in-frame clones only and misses some. The data show around 91,000 clones, around nine tenths seen once. The sample was peripheral blood, taken on day 0 of AZD1222 vaccination. The receptors originated from an adult in good health. Each CDR3 is given with its conserved first and last residue.

V gene	J gene	CDR3 protein
TRBV9	TRBJ2-5	CASSTGQVPRAQYF
TRBV9	TRBJ2-2	CASSVALAGELFF
TRBV3-1/TRBV3-2	TRBJ1-2	CASSQGGQNYGYTF
TRBV19	TRBJ2-6	CASSSGAGGANVLTF
TRBV7-2	TRBJ1-4	CASSLLGEKLFF
TRBV5-4	TRBJ1-1	CASGSELDRGRTEAFF
TRBV7-9	TRBJ2-3	CASSLELDTDTQYF
TRBV7-9	TRBJ1-6	CASSRPGSSPLHF
TRBV5-6	TRBJ1-2	CASRTSRDSRSGYTF
TRBV3-1/TRBV3-2	TRBJ1-1	CASSHPAGGSTEAFF
TRBV15	TRBJ1-3	CATSRVDLSSTIYF
TRBV6-2/TRBV6-3	TRBJ1-1	CASSYEPHYSMNTEAFF
TRBV19	TRBJ1-3	CAAAPDRGVLGRNTIYF
TRBV5-1	TRBJ2-3	CASTPRASGTFVDTQYF
TRBV6-2/TRBV6-3	TRBJ1-1	CASSYSPSRGKAFHTEAFF
TRBV27	TRBJ1-4	CASRVAGFPEKLFF
TRBV7-2	TRBJ1-5	CASSYMSNQPQHF
TRBV9	TRBJ2-7	CASSVRGGEQYF
TRBV27	TRBJ1-2	CASSLFAVGQGAGGYTF
TRBV27	TRBJ1-2	CASSPRTAKKLGYTF
TRBV18	TRBJ1-3	CASSPPIKGRRNTIYF
TRBV10-3	TRBJ2-2	CAISEFPDTGELFF
TRBV10-1	TRBJ2-7	CASSESCGSLKDEQYF
TRBV7-9	TRBJ1-2	CASLPGQGLYGYTF
TRBV10-3	TRBJ1-1	CAISEDRGKNTEAFF
TRBV4-3	TRBJ2-2	CASSQLQGGELFF
TRBV6-5	TRBJ2-2	CASRGPMNTGELFF
TRBV5-1	TRBJ2-3	CASSLQGATDTQYF
TRBV5-4	TRBJ2-2	CASTLQRGAQSGELFF